A single sample is the source of the 4 T cell receptor beta chains below, sequenced in a study of blood T cell repertoires in COVID-19. Sequenced by immunoSEQ multiplex PCR; TCRdb stores in-frame clones only, minus some. The sample holds hundreds of thousands of clones, around four fifths seen once. Sequencing used peripheral blood. The receptors were gathered from a man aged 30-40 years with active or convalescent COVID-19.

This clone has only a few counts. This chain uses TRBV5-1 with TRBJ1-4, with a possible D match to TRBD1 (6 bases). CDR1 and CDR2 (germline): SGHRS, YFSETQ. V dropped 0 bases and J dropped 5 bases, with 8 bases sitting between them. The CDR3 sequence is 14 residues long. CDR3 in amino acids: CASSLGTVNEKLFF. The CDR3 DNA is TGCGCCAGCAGCTTGGGGACAGTAAATGAAAAACTGTTTTTT.

J is TRBJ1-5 and V is TRBV19, with 7 bases identical to TRBD1. Per germline, CDR1 LNHDA and CDR2 SQIVND (reference sequence). The CDR3 extends over 15 amino acids. J was trimmed by 3 bases and V by 5 bases; bases with no gene match: 7. The CDR3, as DNA: TGTGCCAGTAGTGCCGTGGGACAGCTCAATCAGCCCCAGCATTTT. Its protein product is CASSAVGQLNQPQHF.

The chain recombines TRBV24-1 with TRBJ1-1; perhaps TRBD1 as D (5 bases). Trimming pared 7 bases from V and 1 base from J, leaving 12 bases between. The CDR3 spans 14 residues. Per the germline V gene, CDR1 is KGHDR and CDR2 is SFDVKD. This chain's CDR3 is CATRKGSGNTEAFF. DNA of the CDR3: TGTGCCACCAGGAAGGGGTCGGGGAACACTGAAGCTTTCTTT.

The gene calls are TRBV27 and TRBJ2-1, with TRBD1 matching 9 bases. Trimming cost V 2 bases and J 8 bases; bases outside gene matches: 10. From germline, CDR1 is MNHEY and CDR2 SMNVEV (reference sequence). The length of the CDR3 is 16 residues. The DNA for the CDR3 is TGTGCCAGCAGTTTAGGGGGGACAGGGAGGGTAGATGAGCAGTTCTTC. Protein sequence: CASSLGGTGRVDEQFF.